The clone carrying this T cell receptor beta chain appeared a few times. The target antigen is unknown. The data were obtained in a study of T cells after yellow fever vaccination. Overall study results and limits: Researchers report a weaker secondary response that nonetheless peaked faster, day 5 versus 15.

Germline V gene data show CDR1 as KGHSH and CDR2 as LQKENI. Trimming left V 6 bases short and J 3 bases short, with 12 bases between. The CDR3 loop spans 13 amino acids. The study made its TCR cDNA through 5'RACE template switching. That step introduced a universal primer site along with UMIs. MiXCR, applied by TCRdb to the 5' RACE reads, yields one record per CDR3 protein. The repertoire has 500,000 to 700,000 distinct CDR3 sequences, 15% to 20% of them found once; the top ten carry around 15%. Material: PBMCs, obtained 15 days after the yellow fever booster vaccination. The sequence was obtained from a man aged 30 to 39 who received the YFV17D yellow fever vaccine. V and J are TRBV18 and TRBJ2-7; D perhaps matches TRBD2 (5 bases). The CDR3 bases are TGTGCCAGCTCTCGGGCCGAGGGCTACGAGCAGTACTTC. Protein: CASSRAEGYEQYF.